The present entry profiles one TCR beta chain with its context. The record originates from a study of blood T cell repertoires in COVID-19. Study-wide context: Researchers got acute and convalescent COVID-19 samples from the United States, Italy and Spain.

Donors were grouped by their self-reported clinical history. Generated by immunoSEQ multiplex PCR, the TCRdb table keeps only in-frame clones and is missing some. The sample records 300,000 to 400,000 clones, 85% to 90% being singletons. Per germline, CDR1 SEHNR and CDR2 FQNEAQ (reference sequence). Trimming pared 7 bases from V and 5 bases from J, leaving 9 bases between. This CDR3 has 13 residues. This TCR came from a woman younger than 30 who had recovered from COVID-19. The sample comprised PBMCs or T cells enriched from blood (not recorded which). This chain joins TRBV7-9 and TRBJ2-6; D uncertain. In DNA form, the CDR3 reads TGTGCCAGCACCTACTCCTGGGCCAACGTCCTGACTTTC. Its translation: CASTYSWANVLTF.